This TCR beta chain was observed in a study of technical replicates of blood from a few donors. Assay used: immunoSEQ multiplex PCR; TCRdb lists only in-frame clones, some missing. The sample comprises 87,000 or so clones, around 92% of which are singletons, and around 0.27% rests with the top ten. This CDR3 is built from 14 residues. With 5 bases removed from V and 6 bases from J, the gap between germline ends came to 17 bases. CDR1 is MNHEY, CDR2 SMNVEV, per germline (reference sequence). The sequencing sample was made of T cells isolated from PBMCs. The source of this sequence is a human donor in good health. The V call is TRBV27, the J call TRBJ2-7; the D gene is possibly TRBD1 (6 bases). In DNA form, the CDR3 reads TGTGCCAGCAGTCCATCCGGGACAAGGGGCGAGCAGTACTTC. Protein sequence: CASSPSGTRGEQYF.